What follows is one TCR beta chain and its context. Its antigen is not identified. Unique molecular identifiers were carried by the TCR beta cDNA libraries. About 540,000 cDNA molecules were obtained from roughly 0.93 to 9.6 million T cells. MiXCR, applied by TCRdb to the PCR reads, yields one record per CDR3 protein. The table lists about 770,000 distinct CDR3 sequences, approximately 44% of them singletons. The data originate from a study of post-analysis software for immune sequencing data. The wider study: Multiple sclerosis in the patients followed relapsing-remitting, secondary progressive and progressive-relapsing courses. General study findings and limits: The study found TRBV5-6, TRBV5-1 and TRBV20-1 among 5 or 6 TRBV segments more frequent in patients than controls. Pronounced co-clustering by F measure was evident among identically batched samples. Normalized Chao1 diversity was significantly lower in multiple sclerosis patients than in controls.

Germline V gene lookup returns CDR1 SNHLY and CDR2 FYNNEI. Between the trimmed V and J ends, which lost 6 bases and 4 bases, there was a span of 15 bases. The CDR3 runs 14 residues. Input material: blood. V gene TRBV2 combines with J gene TRBJ1-2; tentative D call: TRBD1 (5 bases). The sequence derives from a girl aged 5 to 17 with multiple sclerosis. CDR3 in DNA: TGTGCCAGCAGGCTGGGAGAAGGGGCCTATGGCTACACCTTC. This gives the protein CASRLGEGAYGYTF.